This T cell receptor (beta chain) was captured by sequencing in a study of T cells expressing NK-cell markers. Findings and limits, study-wide: Expanded clones of NKG2C+ T cells had an unclear HCMV specificity. About 6 donors had dominant NKG2C+ clonotypes that comprised roughly 1.0-8% of their CD8+ T cells.

5'RACE template switching with UMIs produced the TCR beta cDNA. TCRdb re-called the 5' RACE reads; every CDR3 protein appears as one record, without DNA. Its clone listing holds more than 400,000 distinct CDR3 sequences. CDR3 length: 14 residues. The germline CDR1 and CDR2 sequences are SGHKS and YYEKEE (reference sequence). About this clonotype itself: Its antigen is not known.

Material for sequencing was blood T cells: a sorted CD56 or NKG2C T cell subset, CD4+ or CD8+ T cells, or bulk PBMC T cells (not recorded which). The chain joins TRBV5-5 to TRBJ1-5; TCRdb's D call, TRBD1, is unchecked because there is no DNA. The sequence derives from a woman between 18 and 70 years old in good health. This CDR3 reads CASSLAGEGQPQHF.